Presented here are 2 T cell receptor beta chains from one specimen sequenced in a study of blood T cells in healthy people across ages. Alongside a J-beta primer mix, a sample-barcoded 5' primer served in a second PCR lasting about 7 to 12 cycles. TCRdb independently ran MiXCR on the 5' RACE reads; one entry per CDR3 protein. The table shows about 1,500,000 distinct CDR3 sequences, with approximately 30% occurring only once. Sequencing used blood. The receptors come from a woman in her twenties or thirties in good health.

This clonotype was observed once. This may come from a read error, since a much larger clone is one base off. The chain combines TRBV9 with TRBJ2-4; D gene ambiguous. With the DNA end fitting TRBJ2-7 better, the J assignment may be wrong. Germline CDR1 is SGDLS and CDR2 is YYNGEE. The CDR3 consists of 15 residues. In nucleotides, the CDR3 is TGTGCCAGCAGCGTAGGAGGCCTTGACTGTGACGAGCAGTACTTC. Protein sequence: CASSVGGLDCDEQYF.

In this sample, this clonotype turned up many times. V gene TRBV12-3 or TRBV12-4 combines with J gene TRBJ2-7; the match to TRBD1 covers 12 bases. The CDR3 contains 15 residues. V lost 5 bases and J lost 4; bases outside the gene matches: 6. Here the CDR3 DNA reads TGTGCCAGCAGTCCCGGGACAGGGGGCGGGTACGAGCAGTACTTC. Protein: CASSPGTGGGYEQYF.